This entry concerns a single T cell receptor beta chain. The antigen remains undetermined. TCRdb's copy holds only in-frame clones and misses some; the assay was immunoSEQ multiplex PCR. The sample contains under 40,000 clones, roughly four fifths of which appear only once. Time point given: week 35, safety follow-up. One vaccine dose held 300 ug of mutant IDH1 20-mer peptide and came with topical imiquimod. The study gave patients eight vaccinations in weeks 1, 3, 5, 7, 11, 15, 19, 23. This sample stems from a study of a mutant IDH1 vaccine in newly diagnosed glioma. Study background: Either 4-6 weeks after radiotherapy alone or alongside temozolomide, vaccination was begun. Patients were pretreated with radiotherapy, temozolomide, or both, mostly both. The timing of visit V12 was week 35, and that of visit V13 was week 47.

The CDR3 spans 13 residues. Germline CDR1 and CDR2: SGHVS and FNYEAQ. V trimming: 1 base; J trimming: 5 bases; junction bases outside the gene matches: 1. The sequence was obtained from a man between 25 and 39 years old with glioma. This rearrangement joins TRBV7-6 to TRBJ2-5; 7 nucleotides agree with TRBD2. The sample consisted of PBMCs, taken from a glioma patient whose treatment included an IDH1 peptide vaccine. The chain's CDR3 is CASSLVGGETQYF. CDR3 nucleotides: TGTGCCAGCAGCTTAGTCGGGGGGGAGACCCAGTACTTC.